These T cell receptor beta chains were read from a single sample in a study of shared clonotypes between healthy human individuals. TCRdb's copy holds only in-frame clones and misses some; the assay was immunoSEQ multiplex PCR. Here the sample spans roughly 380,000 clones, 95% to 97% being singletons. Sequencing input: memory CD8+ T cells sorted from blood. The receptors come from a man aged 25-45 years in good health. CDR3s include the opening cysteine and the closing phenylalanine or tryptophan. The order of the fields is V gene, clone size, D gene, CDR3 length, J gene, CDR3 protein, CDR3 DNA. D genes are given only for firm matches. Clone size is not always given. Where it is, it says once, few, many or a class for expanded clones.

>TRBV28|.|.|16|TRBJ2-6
CASRDRRGSGANVLTF
TGTGCCAGCAGAGACCGACGGGGCTCTGGGGCCAACGTCCTGACTTTC
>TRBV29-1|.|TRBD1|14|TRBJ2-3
CSADHRGKADTQYF
TGCAGCGCTGACCACAGGGGCAAGGCAGATACGCAGTATTTT
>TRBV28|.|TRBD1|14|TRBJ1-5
CASRTGNSNQPQHF
TGTGCCAGCAGGACAGGGAATAGCAATCAGCCCCAGCATTTT
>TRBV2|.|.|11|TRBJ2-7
CASGSSYEQYF
TGTGCCAGCGGCAGCTCCTACGAGCAGTACTTC
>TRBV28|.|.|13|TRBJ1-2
CASRLSGGYGYTF
TGTGCCAGCAGATTGTCGGGGGGGTATGGCTACACCTTC
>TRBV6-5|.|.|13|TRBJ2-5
CASILSEGETQYF
TGTGCCAGCATCCTATCGGAGGGGGAGACCCAGTACTTC
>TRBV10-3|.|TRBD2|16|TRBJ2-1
CAISGLAGETYNEQFF
TGTGCCATCAGCGGTTTAGCGGGAGAAACCTACAATGAGCAGTTCTTC
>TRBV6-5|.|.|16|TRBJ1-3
CASSYSSRNSGNTIYF
TGTGCCAGCAGTTACTCCTCCCGGAACTCTGGAAACACCATATATTTT
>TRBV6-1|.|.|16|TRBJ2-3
CASSALSGTSTDTQYF
TGTGCCAGCAGTGCCCTCTCAGGGACTAGCACAGATACGCAGTATTTT
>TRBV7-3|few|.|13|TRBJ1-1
CASSLGRNTEAFF
TGTGCCAGCAGCTTGGGCAGGAACACTGAAGCTTTCTTT
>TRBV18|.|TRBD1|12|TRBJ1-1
CASSDRDTEAFF
TGTGCCAGCTCGGACAGGGACACTGAAGCTTTCTTT
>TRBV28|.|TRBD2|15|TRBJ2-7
CASSLWASGSYEQYF
TGTGCCAGCAGTTTATGGGCTAGCGGTTCCTACGAGCAGTACTTC
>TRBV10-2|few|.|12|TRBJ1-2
CASRTANYGYTF
TGCGCCAGCAGGACAGCTAACTATGGCTACACCTTC
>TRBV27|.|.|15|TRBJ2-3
CASSLITRLPDTQYF
TGTGCCAGCAGTTTAATTACTAGACTGCCAGATACGCAGTATTTT
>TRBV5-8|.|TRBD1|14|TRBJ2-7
CASSYRDRGHEQYF
TGTGCCAGCAGCTACCGGGACAGGGGGCACGAGCAGTACTTC
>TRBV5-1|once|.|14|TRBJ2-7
CASSLEGHKYEQYF
TGCGCCAGCAGCTTGGAGGGACACAAATACGAGCAGTACTTC